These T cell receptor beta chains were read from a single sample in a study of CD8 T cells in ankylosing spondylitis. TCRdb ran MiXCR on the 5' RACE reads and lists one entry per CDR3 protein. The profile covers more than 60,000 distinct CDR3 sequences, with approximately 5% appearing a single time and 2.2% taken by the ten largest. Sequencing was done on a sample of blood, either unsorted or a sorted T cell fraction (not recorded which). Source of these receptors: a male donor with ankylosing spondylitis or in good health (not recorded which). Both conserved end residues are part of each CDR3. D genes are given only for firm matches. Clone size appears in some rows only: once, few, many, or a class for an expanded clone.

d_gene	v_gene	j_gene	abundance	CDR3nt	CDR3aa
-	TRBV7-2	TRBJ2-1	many	TGTGCCAGCAGCTTACAGTCTACGGGAGGACAGAATGAGCAGTTCTTC	CASSLQSTGGQNEQFF
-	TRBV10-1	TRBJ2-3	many	TGCGCCAGCAGTGAGAATTTGGGGGTCATTACAGATACGCAGTATTTT	CASSENLGVITDTQYF
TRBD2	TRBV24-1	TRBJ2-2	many	TGTGCCACCAACGGACTAGCGAGCACCGGGGAGCTGTTTTTT	CATNGLASTGELFF
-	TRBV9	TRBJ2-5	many	TGTGCCAGCAGCCCGGCAGACAGGCAAGAGACCCAGTACTTC	CASSPADRQETQYF
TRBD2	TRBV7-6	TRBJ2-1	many	TGTGCCAGCAGCACAACTAGCGGGGACTCCTACAATGAGCAGTTCTTC	CASSTTSGDSYNEQFF
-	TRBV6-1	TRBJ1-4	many	TGTGCCAGCAGGACGGGAGCAACTAATGAAAAACTGTTTTTT	CASRTGATNEKLFF
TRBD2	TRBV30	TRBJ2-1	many	TGTGCCTGGAGTCCGGGACTAAAGCAGTTCTTC	CAWSPGLKQFF
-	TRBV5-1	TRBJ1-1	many	TGCGCCAGCAGCTTGGAAGCCAGGGGATCAGCTGAAGCTTTCTTT	CASSLEARGSAEAFF
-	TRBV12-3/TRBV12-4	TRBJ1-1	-	TGTGCCAGCAGCTCGAACTATGAAGCTTTCTTT	CASSSNYEAFF
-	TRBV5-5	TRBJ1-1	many	TGTGCCAGCAGCTCCGGACGGTCTGTTAACACTGAAGCTTTCTTT	CASSSGRSVNTEAFF
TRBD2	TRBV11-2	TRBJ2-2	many	TGTGCCAGCAGCTCGGGACTAGCGGGCCGCGGGGAGCTGTTTTTT	CASSSGLAGRGELFF
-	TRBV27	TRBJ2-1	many	TGTGCCAGCAGTTTAACGGGGTACACTGAGCAGTTCTTC	CASSLTGYTEQFF
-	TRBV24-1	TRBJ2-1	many	TGTGCCACCGAAGGCATTTACAATGAGCAGTTCTTC	CATEGIYNEQFF